This T cell receptor (beta chain) was identified in a study of T-cell memory formation after mild COVID-19. Study-level background: Largely, the TCR clusters proved donor specific.

Whole-study results and caveats: The authors left the SARS-CoV-2 specificity of second-wave clones peaking on day 37 unconfirmed. Contracting clones localized mainly to CM and EM when CD4+ and mainly to EMRA when CD8+. CD4/CD8 balance held among clones contracting day 15 to 85, and later expanders leaned CD4+.

TCRdb reprocessed the 5' RACE reads with MiXCR, giving one entry per CDR3 protein. The table has some 50,000 distinct CDR3 sequences, 12% seen once. This CDR3 has 14 residues. Germline CDR1 is MNHEY and CDR2 is SVGAGI. V trimming: 7 bases; J trimming: 4 bases; junction bases outside the gene matches: 6. Many counts were recorded for this clonotype. Its target is unknown. Sequenced: PBMCs or a T cell subset sorted from them (not recorded which). The chain employs TRBV6-5 and TRBJ2-2; 7 bases line up with TRBD1. This receptor was identified in a man between 18 and 29 years old who had mild COVID-19 (a few samples of this study predate the infection). Cell type and time point are not known. The CDR3 DNA follows: TGTGCCAGCACCCTCAACAGGGGCACCGGGGAGCTGTTTTTT. This encodes CASTLNRGTGELFF.